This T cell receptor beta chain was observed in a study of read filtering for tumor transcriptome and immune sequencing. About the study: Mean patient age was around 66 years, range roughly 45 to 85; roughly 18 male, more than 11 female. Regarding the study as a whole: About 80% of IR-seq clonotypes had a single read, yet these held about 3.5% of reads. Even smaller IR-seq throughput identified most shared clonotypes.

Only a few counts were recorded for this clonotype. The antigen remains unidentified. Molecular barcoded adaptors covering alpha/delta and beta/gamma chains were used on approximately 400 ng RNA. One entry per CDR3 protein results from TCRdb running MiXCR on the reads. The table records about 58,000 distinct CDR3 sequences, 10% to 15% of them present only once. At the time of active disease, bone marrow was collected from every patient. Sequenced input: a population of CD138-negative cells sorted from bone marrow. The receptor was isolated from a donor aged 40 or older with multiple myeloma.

Here the CDR3 DNA reads TGTGCCAGCAGCTCAGTAGCCATCGGGGAGCTGTTTTTT. It yields the protein CASSSVAIGELFF. This sequence joins TRBV7-6 and TRBJ2-2; unclear D gene. Germline assignment: CDR1 SGHVS and CDR2 FNYEAQ. V was cut by 4 bases and J by 7 bases, with 10 bases left in between. This CDR3 is 13 amino acids long.